A selection of T cell receptor beta chains follows, all from one sample in a study of blood T cell repertoires in COVID-19. This table comes from immunoSEQ multiplex PCR, and its TCRdb copy is limited to in-frame clones, with some not included. The table shows 110,000 or so clones, with roughly 80% occurring only once. The specimen was peripheral blood. The source is a man aged 45-65 years with acute or convalescent COVID-19. The CDR3 runs from the conserved cysteine through the conserved F or W. D genes are given only for firm matches. Rows give clone size only sometimes, using once, few, many, or a class for an expanded clone.

J gene | clone size | V gene | D gene | CDR3 length | CDR3 protein | CDR3 DNA
TRBJ2-1 | once | TRBV7-2 | . | 16 | CAITGRSGPPYNEQFF | TGTGCCATCACGGGACGCAGCGGGCCTCCTTACAATGAGCAGTTCTTC
TRBJ1-4 | . | TRBV24-1 | TRBD1 | 15 | CATSEAGTGDEKLFF | TGTGCCACCAGTGAGGCCGGGACAGGTGATGAAAAACTGTTTTTT
TRBJ2-3 | . | TRBV9 | TRBD1 | 15 | CASSVQGASTDTQYF | TGTGCCAGCAGCGTCCAGGGGGCGAGCACAGATACGCAGTATTTT
TRBJ2-1 | . | TRBV2 | TRBD2 | 15 | CASSASGGPSNEQFF | TGTGCCAGCAGTGCCTCGGGGGGGCCATCCAATGAGCAGTTCTTC
TRBJ1-1 | . | TRBV6-5 | . | 10 | CASLYTEAFF | TGTGCCAGTCTCTACACTGAAGCTTTCTTT
TRBJ1-4 | . | TRBV30 | TRBD1 | 14 | CAWSAGGSNEKLFF | TGTGCCTGGAGCGCAGGGGGGAGTAATGAAAAACTGTTTTTT
TRBJ1-6 | . | TRBV27 | TRBD1 | 14 | CASSWTGDGSPLHF | TGTGCCAGCAGTTGGACAGGGGATGGTTCACCCCTCCACTTT
TRBJ2-2 | . | TRBV28 | TRBD2 | 21 | CASSPIRRASGGLGNTGELFF | TGTGCCAGCAGTCCCATCCGTCGTGCTAGCGGGGGCCTGGGGAACACCGGGGAGCTGTTTTTT
TRBJ1-1 | . | TRBV5-4 | . | 14 | CASSLLGANTEAFF | TGTGCCAGCAGCCTCCTGGGAGCGAACACTGAAGCTTTCTTT
TRBJ1-5 | . | TRBV4-1 | . | 18 | CASSQDGRGAELGQPQHF | TGCGCCAGCAGCCAAGATGGCAGGGGCGCGGAACTAGGTCAGCCCCAGCATTTT
TRBJ1-1 | . | TRBV5-6 | TRBD1 | 16 | CASSFFRGTEGTEAFF | TGTGCCAGCAGCTTTTTCAGGGGGACCGAGGGCACTGAAGCTTTCTTT
TRBJ1-1 | few | TRBV4-1 | . | 15 | CASSQVGGVYTEAFF | TGCGCCAGCAGCCAAGTGGGAGGAGTGTACACTGAAGCTTTCTTT
TRBJ1-1 | . | TRBV15 | . | 14 | CATSRVGYAGEAFF | TGTGCCACCAGTAGAGTGGGGTATGCGGGCGAAGCTTTCTTT
TRBJ1-4 | . | TRBV3-1/TRBV3-2 | TRBD1 | 16 | CASSQDSTGDDEKLFF | TGTGCCAGCAGCCAAGATTCTACAGGGGACGATGAAAAACTGTTTTTT
TRBJ1-4 | . | TRBV10-3 | . | 14 | CAISATQGDEKLFF | TGTGCCATCAGTGCAACACAGGGCGATGAAAAACTGTTTTTT
TRBJ1-3 | . | TRBV14 | . | 13 | CASSPHSGNTIYF | TGTGCCAGCAGCCCCCACTCTGGAAACACCATATATTTT
TRBJ2-2 | once | TRBV27 | . | 13 | CASSLRGAGELFF | TGTGCCAGCAGTTTGCGCGGGGCCGGGGAGCTGTTTTTT
TRBJ1-2 | . | TRBV28 | TRBD1 | 14 | CASSFFKGAEGYTF | TGTGCCAGCAGTTTCTTTAAGGGGGCTGAGGGCTACACCTTC
TRBJ2-1 | . | TRBV24-1 | TRBD1 | 17 | CATSDPADRGPRNEQFF | TGTGCCACCAGTGATCCCGCCGACAGGGGACCCCGCAATGAGCAGTTCTTC
TRBJ2-5 | once | TRBV14 | TRBD1 | 16 | CASSQVGQGARETQYF | TGTGCCAGCAGCCAAGTCGGACAGGGGGCCCGAGAGACCCAGTACTTC
TRBJ2-1 | . | TRBV5-1 | TRBD2 | 15 | CASRLSGGLYNEQFF | TGCGCCAGCAGACTCAGCGGGGGGCTATATAATGAGCAGTTCTTC
TRBJ1-1 | . | TRBV2 | . | 15 | CASIGTGTIKTEAFF | TGTGCCAGCATTGGGACCGGGACAATTAAAACTGAAGCTTTCTTT
TRBJ1-4 | . | TRBV3-1/TRBV3-2 | TRBD1 | 14 | CASSLQGSNEKLFF | TGTGCCAGCAGCCTACAGGGGTCTAATGAAAAACTGTTTTTT
TRBJ1-6 | . | TRBV28 | . | 14 | CASSFKGRHSPLHF | TGTGCCAGCAGTTTCAAGGGGCGTCATTCACCCCTCCACTTT
TRBJ1-1 | . | TRBV5-1 | . | 15 | CASSPGAALNTEAFF | TGCGCCAGCAGCCCTGGGGCGGCCCTGAACACTGAAGCTTTCTTT
TRBJ2-7 | . | TRBV12-3/TRBV12-4 | . | 11 | CASSFAYEQYF | TGTGCCAGCAGTTTCGCGTACGAGCAGTACTTC
TRBJ2-3 | . | TRBV28 | . | 17 | CASRGSSGPMIADTQYF | TGTGCCAGCCGGGGGAGTAGTGGTCCGATGATAGCAGATACGCAGTATTTT
TRBJ2-3 | . | TRBV27 | . | 13 | CASSLFGTDTQYF | TGTGCCAGCAGTTTATTCGGCACAGATACGCAGTATTTT
TRBJ1-2 | . | TRBV5-1 | TRBD1 | 15 | CASSPTLLTGSGYTF | TGCGCCAGCAGCCCGACCCTCCTGACAGGGTCTGGCTACACCTTC
TRBJ2-1 | . | TRBV11-2 | . | 12 | CASSLRVNEQFF | TGTGCCAGCAGCTTACGGGTGAATGAGCAGTTCTTC
TRBJ2-3 | . | TRBV4-1 | TRBD2 | 16 | CASSQSLAGGTYTQYF | TGCGCCAGCAGCCAAAGTCTAGCGGGGGGGACTTATACGCAGTATTTT
TRBJ2-1 | . | TRBV11-1 | TRBD1 | 16 | CASSFRGRGLYNEQFF | TGTGCCAGCAGCTTTAGGGGCAGGGGGTTGTACAATGAGCAGTTCTTC
TRBJ1-2 | . | TRBV3-1/TRBV3-2 | TRBD1 | 14 | CASRDRDLTYGYTF | TGTGCCAGCAGGGACAGGGATCTTACTTATGGCTACACCTTC
TRBJ1-1 | few | TRBV5-1 | . | 13 | CASRDSLNTEAFF | TGCGCCAGCAGGGACAGCCTGAACACTGAAGCTTTCTTT
TRBJ2-7 | . | TRBV7-9 | TRBD1 | 13 | CASSVGQAYEQYF | TGTGCCAGCAGCGTCGGACAGGCGTACGAGCAGTACTTC
TRBJ1-1 | . | TRBV30 | . | 11 | CAWSADSEAFF | TGTGCCTGGAGTGCGGACAGTGAAGCTTTCTTT